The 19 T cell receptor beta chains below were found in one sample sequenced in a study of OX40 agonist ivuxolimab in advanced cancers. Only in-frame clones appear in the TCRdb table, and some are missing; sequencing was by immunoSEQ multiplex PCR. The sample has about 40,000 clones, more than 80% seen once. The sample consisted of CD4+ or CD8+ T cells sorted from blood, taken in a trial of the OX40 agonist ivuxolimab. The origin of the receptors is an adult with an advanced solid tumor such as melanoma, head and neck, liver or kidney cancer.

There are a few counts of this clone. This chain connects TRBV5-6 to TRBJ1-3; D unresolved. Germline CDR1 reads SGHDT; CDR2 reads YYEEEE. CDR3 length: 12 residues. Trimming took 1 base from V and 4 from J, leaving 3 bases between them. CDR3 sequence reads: CASSLTGNTIYF. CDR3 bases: TGTGCCAGCAGCTTGACAGGAAACACCATATATTTT.

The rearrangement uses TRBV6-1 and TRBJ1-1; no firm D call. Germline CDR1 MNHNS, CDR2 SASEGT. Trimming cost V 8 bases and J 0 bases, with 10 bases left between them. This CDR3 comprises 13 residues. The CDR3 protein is CASVDFMNTEAFF. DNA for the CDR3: TGTGCCAGCGTCGACTTCATGAACACTGAAGCTTTCTTT.

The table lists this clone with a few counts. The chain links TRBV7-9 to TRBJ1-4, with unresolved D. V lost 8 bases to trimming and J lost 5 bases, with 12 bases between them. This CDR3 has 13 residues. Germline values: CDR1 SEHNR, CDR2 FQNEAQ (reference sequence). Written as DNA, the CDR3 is TGTGCCAGCGGGAACAGTGAGAATGAAAAACTGTTTTTT. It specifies CASGNSENEKLFF.

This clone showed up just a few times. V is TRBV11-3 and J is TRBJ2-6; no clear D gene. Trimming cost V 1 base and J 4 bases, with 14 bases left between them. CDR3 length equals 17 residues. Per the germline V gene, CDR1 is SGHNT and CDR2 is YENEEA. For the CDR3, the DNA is TGTGCCAGCAGCTTAGCAGGAACCCTTCTGGGGGCCAACGTCCTGACTTTC. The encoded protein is CASSLAGTLLGANVLTF.

The CDR3 DNA reads as TGTGCCAGCAGCCTCGACATTTATACAGATACGCAGTATTTT. Protein sequence: CASSLDIYTDTQYF. The chain has TRBV7-2 and TRBJ2-3; D gene ambiguous. The V gene lost 5 bases and the J gene lost 3 bases, with 12 bases spanning the gap. This CDR3 region has 14 residues. From germline, CDR1 is SGHTA and CDR2 FQGNSA.

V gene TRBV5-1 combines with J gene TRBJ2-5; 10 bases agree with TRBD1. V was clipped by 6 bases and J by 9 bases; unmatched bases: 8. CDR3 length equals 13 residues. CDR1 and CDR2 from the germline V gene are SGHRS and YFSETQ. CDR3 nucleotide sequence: TGCGCCAGCACCGGGGACAGGGGTTGGCCCCAGTACTTC. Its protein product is CASTGDRGWPQYF.

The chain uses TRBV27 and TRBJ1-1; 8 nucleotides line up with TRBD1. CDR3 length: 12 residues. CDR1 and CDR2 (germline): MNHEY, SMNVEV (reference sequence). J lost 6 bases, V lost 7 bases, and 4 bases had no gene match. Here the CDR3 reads CASTGQGAEAFF. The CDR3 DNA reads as TGTGCCAGCACAGGACAGGGCGCTGAAGCTTTCTTT.

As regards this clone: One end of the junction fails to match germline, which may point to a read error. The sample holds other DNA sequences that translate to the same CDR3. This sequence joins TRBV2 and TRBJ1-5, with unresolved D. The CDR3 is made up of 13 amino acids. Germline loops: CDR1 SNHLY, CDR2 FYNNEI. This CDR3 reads CASRTYSNQPQHF. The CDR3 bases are TGTGCCAGCAGGACGTATAGCAATCAACCCCAGCATTTT.

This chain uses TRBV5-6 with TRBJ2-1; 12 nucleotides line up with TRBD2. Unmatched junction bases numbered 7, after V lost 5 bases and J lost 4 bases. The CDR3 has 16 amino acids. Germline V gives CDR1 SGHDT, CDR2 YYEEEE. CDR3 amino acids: CASRWTSGMGYNEQFF. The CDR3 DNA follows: TGTGCCAGCAGGTGGACTAGCGGGATGGGATACAATGAGCAGTTCTTC.

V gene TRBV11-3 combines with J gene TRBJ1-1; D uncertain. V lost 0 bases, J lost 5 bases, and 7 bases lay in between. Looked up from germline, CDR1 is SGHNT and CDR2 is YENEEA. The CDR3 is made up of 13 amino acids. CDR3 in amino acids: CASSLDRGTEAFF. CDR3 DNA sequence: TGTGCCAGCAGCTTAGACCGTGGGACTGAAGCTTTCTTT. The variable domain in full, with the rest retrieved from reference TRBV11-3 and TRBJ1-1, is EAGVVQSPRYKIIEKKQPVAFWCNPISGHNTLYWYLQNLGQGPELLIRYENEEAVDDSQLPKDRFSAERLKGVDSTLKIQPAELGDSAVYLCASSLDRGTEAFFGQGTRLTVV.

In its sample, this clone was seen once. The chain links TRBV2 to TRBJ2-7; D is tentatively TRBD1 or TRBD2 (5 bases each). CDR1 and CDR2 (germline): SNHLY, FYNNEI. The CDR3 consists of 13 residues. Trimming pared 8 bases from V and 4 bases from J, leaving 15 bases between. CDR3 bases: TGTGCCAGCTGGCGGTGGGGGAGATACGAGCAGTACTTC. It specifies CASWRWGRYEQYF.

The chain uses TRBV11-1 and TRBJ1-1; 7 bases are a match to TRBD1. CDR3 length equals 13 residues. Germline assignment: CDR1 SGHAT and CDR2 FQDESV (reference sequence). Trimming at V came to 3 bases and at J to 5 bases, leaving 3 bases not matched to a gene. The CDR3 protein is CASSFAGGTEAFF. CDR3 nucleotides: TGTGCCAGCAGCTTTGCAGGGGGGACTGAAGCTTTCTTT.

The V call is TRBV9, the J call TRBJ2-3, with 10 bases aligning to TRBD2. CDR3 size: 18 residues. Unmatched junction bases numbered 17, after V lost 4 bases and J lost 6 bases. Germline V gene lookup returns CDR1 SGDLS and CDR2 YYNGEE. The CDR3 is CASSSRAGLAGAMDTQYF. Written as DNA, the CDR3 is TGTGCCAGCAGCTCCAGGGCCGGGCTAGCGGGAGCTATGGATACGCAGTATTTT.

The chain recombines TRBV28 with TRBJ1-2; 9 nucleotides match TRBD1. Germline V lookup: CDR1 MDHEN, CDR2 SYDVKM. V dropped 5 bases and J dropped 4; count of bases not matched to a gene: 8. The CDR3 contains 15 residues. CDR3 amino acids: CASSIGTGFGYGYTF. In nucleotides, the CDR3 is TGTGCCAGCAGTATCGGGACAGGGTTCGGCTATGGCTACACCTTC.

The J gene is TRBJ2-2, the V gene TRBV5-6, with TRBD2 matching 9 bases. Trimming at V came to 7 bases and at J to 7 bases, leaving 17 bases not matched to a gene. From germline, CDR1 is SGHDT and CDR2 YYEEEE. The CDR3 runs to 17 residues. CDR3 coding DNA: TGTGCCAGCGGCCATCTGGCTAGCGGGGCCCCTGGCGGGGAGCTGTTTTTT. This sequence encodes CASGHLASGAPGGELFF. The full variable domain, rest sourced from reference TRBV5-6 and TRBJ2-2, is DAGVTQSPTHLIKTRGQQVTLRCSPKSGHDTVSWYQQALGQGPQFIFQYYEEEERQRGNFPDRFSGHQFPNYSSELNVNALLLGDSALYLCASGHLASGAPGGELFFGEGSRLTVL.

Written as DNA, the CDR3 is TGTGCCAGCAGCTCTACAGCTTCTTATGGCTACACCTTC. Its translation: CASSSTASYGYTF. The J gene is TRBJ1-2, the V gene TRBV5-5, with unresolved D. Germline V gene data show CDR1 as SGHKS and CDR2 as YYEKEE (reference sequence). The V and J ends lost 3 bases and 5 bases respectively, with 11 bases between them. There are 13 residues in the CDR3.

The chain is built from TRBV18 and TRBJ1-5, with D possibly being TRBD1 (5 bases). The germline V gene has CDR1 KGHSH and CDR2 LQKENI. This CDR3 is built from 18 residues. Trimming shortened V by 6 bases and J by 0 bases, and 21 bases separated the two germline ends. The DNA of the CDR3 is TGTGCCAGCTCCCCCTTGGGGCTCGATTATATTAGCAATCAGCCCCAGCATTTT. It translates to CASSPLGLDYISNQPQHF.

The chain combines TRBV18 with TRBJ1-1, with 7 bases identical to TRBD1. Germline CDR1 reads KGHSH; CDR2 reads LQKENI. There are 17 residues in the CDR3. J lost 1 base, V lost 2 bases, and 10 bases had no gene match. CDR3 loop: CASSPIRGGGSNTEAFF. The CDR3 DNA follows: TGTGCCAGCTCACCAATCAGGGGGGGTGGGTCGAACACTGAAGCTTTCTTT.

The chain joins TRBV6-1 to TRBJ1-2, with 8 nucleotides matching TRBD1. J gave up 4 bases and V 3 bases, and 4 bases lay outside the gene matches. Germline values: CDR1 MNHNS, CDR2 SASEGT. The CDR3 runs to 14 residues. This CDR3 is CASSDRGQSYGYTF. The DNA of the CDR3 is TGTGCCAGCAGTGACAGGGGGCAGAGCTATGGCTACACCTTC.